These T cell receptor beta chains were read from a single sample in a study of cytomegalovirus exposure and HLA in healthy donors. Profiled with immunoSEQ multiplex PCR; TCRdb holds only in-frame clones, not every one. The profile shows under 120,000 clones, 60% to 85% of them singletons. Material: PBMCs. The receptor source for this set is a female donor in good health and CMV-seropositive. The CDR3 runs from the conserved cysteine through the conserved F or W. A D gene is named only where the DNA matches it firmly. Clone sizes are given selectively: once, few, many, or a class where the clone is expanded.

j_call clone_size d_call v_call cdr3_nt cdr3_aa
TRBJ2-2 once - TRBV29-1 TGCAGCACTCGTAGCGGCTCCTCGGGTGGGGAGCTGTTTTTT CSTRSGSSGGELFF
TRBJ2-5 once - TRBV4-2 TGTGCCAGCAGCCAAGAGCGGAGGACCCAGTACTTC CASSQERRTQYF
TRBJ2-1 - TRBD2 TRBV6-6 TGTGCCAGCACCGAGCGGGGAGTTCGGTTTGACAATGAGCAGTTCTTC CASTERGVRFDNEQFF
TRBJ1-3 - - TRBV18 TGTGCCAGCTCACCAATCCAACAGGGTCGCACTGGAAACACCATATATTTT CASSPIQQGRTGNTIYF
TRBJ1-2 - - TRBV11-2 TGTGCCAGCAGCTTAGATGGAGCACCGGCGGGGAATAACTATGGCTACACCTTC CASSLDGAPAGNNYGYTF
TRBJ2-7 - - TRBV5-4 TGTGCCAGCAGCTCCCCTTTAGGAGGACAGACGTACGAGCAGTACTTC CASSSPLGGQTYEQYF
TRBJ2-1 - - TRBV5-1 TGCGCCAGCAGCCCAACAACAACAGATACCGAGCAGTTCTTC CASSPTTTDTEQFF
TRBJ2-2 - TRBD2 TRBV28 TGTGCCAGCAGTTTACACAGCGGGAGCAGGACCGGGGAGCTGTTTTTT CASSLHSGSRTGELFF
TRBJ1-4 once - TRBV11-2 TGTGCCAGCAGCCCCCACGAGGTTCCGACGGGTGAAAAACTGTTTTTT CASSPHEVPTGEKLFF
TRBJ2-7 few TRBD2 TRBV2 TGTGCCAGCAGCGAGGGGGTAGCGGGGGGGTCCTACGAGCAGTACTTC CASSEGVAGGSYEQYF
TRBJ1-1 - - TRBV5-4 TGTGCCAGCAGCTTGGGGCTTCAGGCCGAAGCTTTCTTT CASSLGLQAEAFF
TRBJ2-7 - TRBD1 TRBV27 TGTGCCAGCAGTTTCGGAGGGACAGGGGGCGAGCAGTACTTC CASSFGGTGGEQYF
TRBJ2-5 - TRBD2 TRBV9 TGTGCCAGCAGCGCCTCCAGACTCCCGGGACTAGTAAACGGCCCTCAAGAGACCCAGTACTTC CASSASRLPGLVNGPQETQYF
TRBJ2-7 - - TRBV29-1 TGCAGCGTTGAAAGGGGTGCCTACGAGCAGTACTTC CSVERGAYEQYF
TRBJ2-7 - TRBD2 TRBV5-1 TGCGCCAGCAGCTCGGGAGGCCCGTTAGAGCAGTACTTC CASSSGGPLEQYF
TRBJ1-1 - TRBD1 TRBV19 TGTGCCAGTAGTATAGAGGACAGGACCGGCACTGAAGCTTTCTTT CASSIEDRTGTEAFF
TRBJ2-3 - TRBD2 TRBV27 TGTGCCAGCAGTGGGGGACTAGCGGGAACAGATACGCAGTATTTT CASSGGLAGTDTQYF
TRBJ1-4 - - TRBV6-5 TGTGCCAGCAGTTACGAGGTGGGGGCGGATGAAAAACTGTTTTTT CASSYEVGADEKLFF
TRBJ2-7 - - TRBV5-1 TGCGCCAGCAGCACCCAGGGACTCTCCTACGAGCAGTACTTC CASSTQGLSYEQYF
TRBJ1-2 - - TRBV30 TGTGCCTGGAGCAGAGTGGGCTTGGGTGGAGGCTACACCTTC CAWSRVGLGGGYTF
TRBJ1-2 - - TRBV10-2 TGCGCCAGCAGTGAGCAGGGCTATGGCTACACCTTC CASSEQGYGYTF
TRBJ2-1 - - TRBV7-9 TGTGCCAGCAGCTTTCCTGTATATGAGCAGTTCTTC CASSFPVYEQFF
TRBJ1-1 - - TRBV4-3 TGCGCCAGCAGCCGCACCACAGGGTCCACTGAAGCTTTCTTT CASSRTTGSTEAFF
TRBJ1-1 - - TRBV7-8 TGTGCCAGCAGCTACTCATCTACAGGGTATGGTGAAGCTTTCTTT CASSYSSTGYGEAFF
TRBJ2-5 - - TRBV5-5 TGTGCCAGCAGCTCCCCGGGGCAAGAGACCCAGTACTTC CASSSPGQETQYF
TRBJ1-1 - - TRBV7-9 TGTGCCAGCAGCTTAGGAGAGGTGCGCCCTGAAGCTTTCTTT CASSLGEVRPEAFF
TRBJ2-5 - - TRBV2 TGTGCCAGCAGTACAGGGCGCCTAATAGAGACCCAGTACTTC CASSTGRLIETQYF
TRBJ1-1 - TRBD1 TRBV27 TGTGCCAGCAGCTTAGGGACAGGTCTTCCGAACACTGAAGCTTTCTTT CASSLGTGLPNTEAFF
TRBJ1-1 - - TRBV19 TGTGCCAGTAGCCCTGTAGACAGCAGGAACACTGAAGCTTTCTTT CASSPVDSRNTEAFF
TRBJ2-3 - TRBD1 TRBV2 TGTGCCAGCAGTGCCGATTCCGGGACAGGCTCAGATACGCAGTATTTT CASSADSGTGSDTQYF
TRBJ2-1 - TRBD1 TRBV23-1 TGCGCCAGCAGTCAATCTGCCCGTGGGACAGGGAACCACAATGAGCAGTTCTTC CASSQSARGTGNHNEQFF
TRBJ2-1 once TRBD1 TRBV6-1 TGTGCCAGCAGTTGGGGGACAGAACTCAATGAGCAGTTCTTC CASSWGTELNEQFF
TRBJ1-4 - - TRBV5-8 TGTGCCAGCAGCTTGAACTCGGGGGATGCAACTAATGAAAAACTGTTTTTT CASSLNSGDATNEKLFF
TRBJ1-4 - - TRBV5-4 TGTGCCAGCAGCTTATCGGGGGATGAAAAACTGTTTTTT CASSLSGDEKLFF
TRBJ1-2 - - TRBV5-1 TGCGCCAGCAGCTTGGGTGCAGTTGATGGCTACACCTTC CASSLGAVDGYTF
TRBJ2-7 - TRBD1 TRBV5-1 TGCGCCAGCAGCTTGGGACAGGGGGCGTACGAGCAGTACTTC CASSLGQGAYEQYF
TRBJ2-3 - TRBD2 TRBV29-1 TGCAGCGTTCAGGGTGGTAGCGGGAGACAAGATACGCAGTATTTT CSVQGGSGRQDTQYF
TRBJ2-1 - TRBD1 TRBV4-2 TGTGCCAGCAGCCAAAACCGGGACAGGGTGGCCAATGAGCAGTTCTTC CASSQNRDRVANEQFF
TRBJ1-2 - - TRBV6-1 TGTGCCAGCAGTGAATTCGTAACGGGAGCTAACTATGGCTACACCTTC CASSEFVTGANYGYTF
TRBJ1-4 - TRBD1 TRBV5-5 TGTGCCAGCAGCTTGGTGACAGGGAGGGAAAAACTGTTTTTT CASSLVTGREKLFF
TRBJ1-2 - - TRBV30 TGTGCCTGGAGTGTGGACGGGAATGGCTACACCTTC CAWSVDGNGYTF
TRBJ2-7 - TRBD2 TRBV27 TGTGCCAGCAGCCCCACTAGCGGGGGGAACTACGAGCAGTACTTC CASSPTSGGNYEQYF
TRBJ2-7 - - TRBV7-2 TGTGCCAGCAGCTTAGGGTCAGGGGTCTACGAGCAGTACTTC CASSLGSGVYEQYF
TRBJ2-7 few TRBD2 TRBV5-6 TGTGCCAGCAGCTGGGGTAGCGGGAGGCCAGAAGTGTACAAGTACGAGCAGTACTTC CASSWGSGRPEVYKYEQYF
TRBJ1-2 - - TRBV20-1 TGCAGTGCTAGACCCGCAGGTGGCTACACCTTC CSARPAGGYTF
TRBJ1-1 - - TRBV5-1 TGCGCCAGCAGCTTCGAGGGATTTTCCACGGAGGCTTTCTTT CASSFEGFSTEAFF
TRBJ2-1 - - TRBV7-3 TGTGCCAGCAGCCCCGGGGTAGCGGCCTACAATGAGCAGTTCTTC CASSPGVAAYNEQFF
TRBJ2-2 few - TRBV7-8 TGTGCCAGCAACTCCCAGGGATTTAACACCGGGGAGCTGTTTTTT CASNSQGFNTGELFF
TRBJ1-2 - TRBD1 TRBV18 TGTGCCAGCTCATCTGGGACAGAGTATGGCTACACCTTC CASSSGTEYGYTF
TRBJ1-6 - - TRBV6-5 TGTGCCAGCAGTTACTCAATGGGGGGAAATTCACCCCTCCACTTT CASSYSMGGNSPLHF
TRBJ1-6 - TRBD1 TRBV15 TGTGCCACCAGCACAGGGGGCAGGGGCTCACCCCTCCACTTT CATSTGGRGSPLHF
TRBJ2-7 - TRBD2 TRBV5-1 TGCGCCAGCAGCTTGGGGTCGGGGGGAACGAGGCTCGAGCAGTACTTC CASSLGSGGTRLEQYF
TRBJ2-7 few - TRBV2 TGTGCCAGCGGAGATAACTACGAGCAGTACTTC CASGDNYEQYF
TRBJ1-2 - TRBD1 TRBV27 TGTGCCAGCAGCCGGGGACAGGGCCTTTTCTATGGCTACACCTTC CASSRGQGLFYGYTF
TRBJ1-5 - - TRBV7-2 TGTGCCAGCAGCTCCAGTCGGGGAGGGAGCGGGTCGCCCCAGCATTTT CASSSSRGGSGSPQHF
TRBJ1-1 - TRBD1 TRBV7-9 TGTGCCAGCAGCCCCCGTCAGGGGGCAAAGACTGAAGCTTTCTTT CASSPRQGAKTEAFF
TRBJ1-5 - - TRBV28 TGTGCCAGCAGGCCCTCGGTATCCACCCTCAATCAGCCCCAGCATTTT CASRPSVSTLNQPQHF
TRBJ2-7 - TRBD2 TRBV6-1 TGTGCCAGCAGTGGACTAGCGGGGGACTACGAGCAGTACTTC CASSGLAGDYEQYF